These 30 T cell receptor beta chains were all obtained from the same sample, sequenced in a study of vaccination effects on CD4 cells after COVID-19. Antigen-specific CD4+ T cells were first expanded with viral peptide pools by the ViraFEST assay and only then sequenced. At the end of nine to ten days of culture, CD4+ T cells were isolated. Vaccinated participants had no history of SARS-CoV-2 infection and tested negative for nucleocapsid antibodies. Generated by immunoSEQ multiplex PCR, the TCRdb table keeps only in-frame clones and is missing some. The sample holds about 20,000 clones, around three quarters seen once. Which antigens these TCRs recognize remains unknown. The sequences come from CD4+ T cells from PBMCs cultured with HCoV-NL63 spike peptides, collected before COVID-19 vaccination. These receptors came from a human donor who received a COVID-19 vaccine.

The J gene is TRBJ1-6, the V gene TRBV7-9, with D perhaps matching TRBD1 (6 bases). Trimming took 3 bases from V and 9 from J, leaving 12 bases between them. CDR1 and CDR2 from the germline V gene are SEHNR and FQNEAQ (reference sequence). The CDR3 is made up of 14 amino acids. CDR3 sequence (DNA): TGTGCCAGCAGCTTGGGACACCAAGGTTCACCCCTCCACTTT. Residues: CASSLGHQGSPLHF.

This clone was found a few times. V usage is TRBV5-1 and J usage is TRBJ2-2, with a tentative D call TRBD1 (5 bases). V was shortened by 4 bases and J by 1 base, with 8 bases between the two germline ends. The CDR3 is 14 residues long. CDR1 and CDR2 from the germline V gene are SGHRS and YFSETQ. In DNA form, the CDR3 reads TGCGCCAGCAGCCCCGGACAGAACACCGGGGAGCTGTTTTTT. This encodes CASSPGQNTGELFF.

This clone was counted only a few times. The chain combines TRBV5-6 with TRBJ1-3; D perhaps matches TRBD1 (5 bases). Germline V gene lookup returns CDR1 SGHDT and CDR2 YYEEEE. This CDR3 has 16 amino acids. V shed 2 bases and J shed 0 bases, with 12 bases lying between them. The CDR3 DNA reads as TGTGCCAGCAGCTTTATGCAGGGAGACTCTGGAAACACCATATATTTT. Encoded protein: CASSFMQGDSGNTIYF. The complete variable domain, with remaining parts taken from reference TRBV5-6 and TRBJ1-3, reads DAGVTQSPTHLIKTRGQQVTLRCSPKSGHDTVSWYQQALGQGPQFIFQYYEEEERQRGNFPDRFSGHQFPNYSSELNVNALLLGDSALYLCASSFMQGDSGNTIYFGEGSWLTVV.

The chain recombines TRBV7-2 with TRBJ2-1; a possible D gene is TRBD2 (5 bases). Germline lookup yields CDR1 SGHTA and CDR2 FQGNSA. V was cut by 2 bases and J by 5 bases, with 7 bases left in between. This CDR3 region has 13 residues. The CDR3 region is CASSLSRDNEQFF. For the CDR3, the DNA is TGTGCCAGCAGCTTATCGAGGGACAATGAGCAGTTCTTC.

Judged by abundance, this clone is large. The chain combines TRBV3-1 (or the pseudogene TRBV3-2) with TRBJ2-4; 13 nucleotides agree with TRBD2. From germline, CDR1 is LGHDT and CDR2 YNNKEL (reference sequence). The CDR3 is 15 residues long. V lost 0 bases and J lost 15; bases outside the gene matches: 8. The CDR3 loop is CASSQDAGLAGSPYF. The CDR3 nucleotides are TGTGCCAGCAGCCAAGATGCGGGACTAGCGGGGAGTCCGTACTTC.

This clone has only one observation. This sequence joins TRBV6-5 and TRBJ2-7; D is perhaps TRBD1 (5 bases). V lost 9 bases, J lost 3 bases, and 12 bases lay in between. Germline CDR1 reads MNHEY; CDR2 reads SVGAGI. The CDR3 has 12 residues. CDR3 DNA sequence: TGTGCCAGAGCGACAGATTACTACGAGCAGTACTTC. This encodes CARATDYYEQYF.

The J gene is TRBJ1-2, the V gene TRBV24-1; D is undetermined. CDR3 length: 14 residues. The V gene's germline CDR1 is KGHDR and CDR2 SFDVKD. V was trimmed by 1 base and J by 3 bases, leaving 8 bases between them. The CDR3 sequence: CATSDLRPYYGYTF. CDR3 sequence (DNA): TGTGCCACCAGTGATTTAAGGCCTTACTATGGCTACACCTTC.

The gene calls are TRBV5-8 and TRBJ2-7; D possibly corresponds to TRBD2 (6 bases). This CDR3 is built from 14 residues. V lost 0 bases and J 0 bases, leaving 7 bases between the germline ends. Per germline, CDR1 SGHTS and CDR2 YDEGEE. The CDR3, as DNA: TGTGCCAGCAGCTTGGGGGACTTCTCCTACGAGCAGTACTTC. Translating it yields CASSLGDFSYEQYF.

The chain uses TRBV12-5 and TRBJ1-5, with D uncertain. Per germline, CDR1 LGHNT and CDR2 FRNRAP. This CDR3 contains 16 residues. With 0 bases removed from V and 3 bases from J, the gap between germline ends came to 12 bases. The CDR3 DNA is TGTGCTAGTGGTTTGGTACTTGGGCAGACCAATCAGCCCCAGCATTTT. Translated: CASGLVLGQTNQPQHF.

This chain uses TRBV5-1 with TRBJ2-2, with a tentative D call TRBD2 (6 bases). Germline V gives CDR1 SGHRS, CDR2 YFSETQ. The CDR3 consists of 15 residues. Trimming left V 3 bases short and J 6 bases short, with 15 bases between. CDR3 sequence reads: CASSSSGRKAGELFF. As DNA, the CDR3 is TGCGCCAGCAGCTCCAGTGGGAGGAAGGCCGGGGAGCTGTTTTTT. Based on the CDR3 plus reference TRBV5-1 and TRBJ2-2, the full variable domain is KAGVTQTPRYLIKTRGQQVTLSCSPISGHRSVSWYQQTPGQGLQFLFEYFSETQRNKGNFPGRFSGRQFSNSRSEMNVSTLELGDSALYLCASSSSGRKAGELFFGEGSRLTVL.

V and J are TRBV7-9 and TRBJ2-3; no reliable D call. Germline V gives CDR1 SEHNR, CDR2 FQNEAQ (reference sequence). The ends were cut back, 1 base at V and 0 bases at J, with 5 bases in the middle. The CDR3 runs 14 residues. The CDR3 DNA sequence: TGTGCCAGCAGCTTAGAGCTGAGCACAGATACGCAGTATTTT. Protein product: CASSLELSTDTQYF.

This clone was counted once. The chain combines TRBV24-1 with TRBJ2-5; D is undetermined. With 4 bases removed from V and 1 base from J, the gap between germline ends came to 9 bases. The CDR3 covers 14 residues. Germline lookup yields CDR1 KGHDR and CDR2 SFDVKD. CDR3 region: CATSDPGFQETQYF. CDR3 bases: TGTGCCACCAGTGACCCCGGGTTCCAAGAGACCCAGTACTTC.

V and J are TRBV2 and TRBJ2-1, with 7 bases identical to TRBD2. The V gene's germline CDR1 is SNHLY and CDR2 FYNNEI. The CDR3 contains 13 residues. V was clipped by 8 bases and J by 6 bases; unmatched bases: 7. CDR3 nucleotide sequence: TGTGCCAGCGGGAGGGCCCTGAGCAATGAGCAGTTCTTC. Translation gives CASGRALSNEQFF.

In its sample, this clone was seen once. J is TRBJ1-4 and V is TRBV5-1, with 10 bases lining up with TRBD1. Germline assignment: CDR1 SGHRS and CDR2 YFSETQ. This CDR3 is built from 15 residues. V shed 3 bases and J 5 bases; nucleotides not matched to a gene: 4. The CDR3 DNA reads as TGCGCCAGCAGCTGGGGACAGGGGCGAAATGAAAAACTGTTTTTT. It translates to CASSWGQGRNEKLFF.

The J gene is TRBJ2-5, the V gene TRBV5-1; D is unclear. CDR1 SGHRS and CDR2 YFSETQ come from the germline V gene. The CDR3 consists of 16 residues. V was cut by 3 bases and J by 2 bases, with 17 bases left in between. CDR3 loop: CASSWAGPTAQETQYF. CDR3 bases: TGCGCCAGCAGCTGGGCCGGGCCAACCGCTCAAGAGACCCAGTACTTC.

This clone was seen a few times. The V and J genes are TRBV3-1 (or the pseudogene TRBV3-2) and TRBJ1-2; unclear D gene. Trimming pared 2 bases from V and 4 bases from J, leaving 11 bases between. The CDR3 has 14 amino acids. Germline V gene data show CDR1 as LGHDT and CDR2 as YNNKEL (reference sequence). For the CDR3, the DNA is TGTGCCAGCAGCCAATTAGCGGGTGGCTATGGCTACACCTTC. Translated, it gives CASSQLAGGYGYTF.

The chain has TRBV12-1 and TRBJ2-3; the listed D gene, TRBD2, was not tested against the DNA. TRBV12-1 is listed as a pseudogene. This CDR3 region has 16 residues. The CDR3 DNA reads TGTGCCATCGCCGCCCTAGGGGGGGGTAGCACAGATACGCAGTATTTT. This gives the protein CAIAALGGGSTDTQYF.

The chain is built from TRBV6-5 and TRBJ1-5; 7 bases agree with TRBD1. The CDR3 contains 15 residues. With 5 bases clipped from V and 2 bases from J, the junction kept 6 bases outside the gene matches. CDR1 is MNHEY, CDR2 SVGAGI, per germline. The CDR3 loop is CASSTRTGGNQPQHF. DNA of the CDR3: TGTGCCAGCAGTACACGGACAGGTGGCAATCAGCCCCAGCATTTT.

The chain carries TRBV4-1 and TRBJ2-5, with 11 bases fitting TRBD2. Germline assignment: CDR1 MGHRA and CDR2 YSYEKL. With 0 bases clipped from V and 2 bases from J, the junction kept 5 bases outside the gene matches. The CDR3 has 17 residues. The CDR3 sequence: CASSQEGIAGGQETQYF. The CDR3 bases are TGCGCCAGCAGCCAAGAGGGAATAGCGGGGGGGCAAGAGACCCAGTACTTC.

This clone was seen more than once but under ten times. The chain employs TRBV9 and TRBJ2-3; 7 bases map to TRBD1. The CDR3 is 14 amino acids. The V gene's germline CDR1 is SGDLS and CDR2 YYNGEE. The trim removed 2 bases at V and 6 bases at J, leaving 6 bases unmatched. CDR3 DNA: TGTGCCAGCAGCGTTCGACAGGGTTCGGATACGCAGTATTTT. As protein: CASSVRQGSDTQYF.

This clone was counted only a few times. The chain has TRBV6-5 and TRBJ1-2, with no clear D. The length of the CDR3 is 12 residues. Trimming left V 7 bases short and J 6 bases short, with 12 bases between. CDR1 is MNHEY and CDR2 is SVGAGI in the germline V gene. The CDR3 region has the DNA TGTGCCAGCACCGGAGATAGCGATGGCTACACCTTC. Protein: CASTGDSDGYTF.

This clone has a handful of counts. V is TRBV29-1 and J is TRBJ2-2; D is ambiguous. Trimming shortened V by 4 bases and J by 5 bases, and 8 bases separated the two germline ends. The CDR3 covers 12 residues. CDR1 is SQVTM, CDR2 ANQGSEA, per germline. DNA of the CDR3: TGCAGCGTTGGTTCCGGAACCGGGGAGCTGTTTTTT. Its translation: CSVGSGTGELFF.

The CDR3 DNA is TGTGCCAGCAGCGTCTCCGGGACAGGGACCTACGAGCAGTACTTC. This codes for CASSVSGTGTYEQYF. The chain uses TRBV9 and TRBJ2-7; 9 bases agree with TRBD1. After removal of 2 bases from V and 2 bases from J, the junction contained 5 bases not matched to a gene. This CDR3 has 15 amino acids. Germline V lookup: CDR1 SGDLS, CDR2 YYNGEE.

This chain links TRBV3-1 (or the pseudogene TRBV3-2) with TRBJ1-1; D remains unclear. V lost 6 bases, J lost 0 bases, and 11 bases lay in between. The length of the CDR3 is 14 residues. From germline, CDR1 is LGHDT and CDR2 YNNKEL (reference sequence). The CDR3 loop is CASSPPSVNTEAFF. In nucleotides, the CDR3 is TGTGCCAGCAGTCCGCCTTCGGTGAACACTGAAGCTTTCTTT.

This clone was seen just once. The rearrangement links TRBV7-2 to TRBJ2-1, with TRBD2 matching over 9 bases. CDR1 is SGHTA and CDR2 is FQGNSA in the germline V gene. With 5 bases clipped from V and 4 bases from J, the junction kept 6 bases outside the gene matches. CDR3 length equals 15 residues. The CDR3 sequence: CASSPLAGSYNEQFF. The CDR3 coding sequence is TGTGCCAGCAGCCCGCTAGCGGGGAGTTACAATGAGCAGTTCTTC.

In DNA, the CDR3 is TGCGCCAGCAGCTCGAGGGCCCAGACTAACTATGGCTACACCTTC. It specifies CASSSRAQTNYGYTF. The V and J genes are TRBV5-1 and TRBJ1-2; D gene ambiguous. The CDR3 extends over 15 amino acids. CDR1 is SGHRS and CDR2 is YFSETQ in the germline V gene. V was clipped by 3 bases and J by 0 bases, with 12 bases between them.

The genes are TRBV21-1 and TRBJ2-5. TRBV21-1 is a pseudogene. This CDR3 region has 12 residues. CDR3 in DNA: TGTGCCAGCAGCAAAAAGGAAGAGACCCAGTACTTC. This gives the protein CASSKKEETQYF.

The chain carries TRBV6-1 and TRBJ1-2; D is perhaps TRBD1 (6 bases). The CDR3 spans 17 residues. Per germline, CDR1 MNHNS and CDR2 SASEGT. Trimming cost V 2 bases and J 5 bases, with 21 bases left between them. The CDR3 DNA reads TGTGCCAGCAGTGAACGGGTTGGCAGGGACATTAGGTATGGCTACACCTTC. Residues: CASSERVGRDIRYGYTF.

The V gene is TRBV4-2, the J gene TRBJ2-7; D ambiguous. The CDR3 has 14 residues. Germline V gene data show CDR1 as LGHNA and CDR2 as YNFKEQ. V was trimmed by 0 bases and J by 6 bases, leaving 12 bases between them. Here the CDR3 reads CASSQEYGAGEQYF. The CDR3 nucleotides read TGTGCCAGCAGCCAAGAGTATGGAGCCGGCGAGCAGTACTTC.

Only a few counts were recorded for this clone. The chain joins TRBV4-2 to TRBJ1-2, with D hard to call. The CDR3 consists of 16 residues. The germline gives CDR1 LGHNA, CDR2 YNFKEQ. The V end lost 0 bases, the J end lost 1 base, and 12 bases lay between the germline ends. This chain's CDR3 is CASSQEHSRNNYGYTF. In DNA form, the CDR3 reads TGTGCCAGCAGCCAAGAGCACAGTCGAAATAACTATGGCTACACCTTC.